This note documents a single TCR beta chain sequence. This receptor's antigen is unknown. There are no base qualities to consult, and no much larger clone falls within one base. Other DNA sequences of this sample code for an identical CDR3. This sample stems from a study of shared clonotypes between healthy human individuals (TCRdb year 2020). For context, the study as a whole: A few men and a couple of women, aged 18 to 49 years, made up the cohort. To increase sequencing depth and limit assay-specific biases, TCR repertoire library preparation and sequencing were carried out by different laboratories using diverse techniques. To estimate repertoire size and how much clonotypes are shared between individuals, the study performed deep sequencing of blood TCR repertoires from roughly five healthy adults. Leukapheresis yielded between about 0.94 and 10 billion PBMCs per donor. For each donor, three plates each were used for CD4 naive and CD4 memory, two plates were used for CD8 naive, and one plate was used for CD8 memory.

The donors were healthy, HIV-negative adults with no recently reported acute infections or vaccinations. Every donor was a Caucasian adult residing in Nashville, Tennessee, USA. Magnetic negative selection was used to enrich CD4+ T cells, after which naive cells were positively selected on CD45RA and the negative fraction became the memory subset. Blood was obtained by leukapheresis, after which PBMCs were separated by Ficoll-Histopaque density gradient centrifugation and cryopreserved in liquid nitrogen vapor phase. Analytical flow cytometry was used to check the purity and quantity of each magnetically sorted T cell population. Genomic DNA was isolated from each sorted fraction and quantified by UV absorbance on a Nanodrop 2000c. The CDR3, from cysteine to phenylalanine, totals 13 residues. The retained sequence is limited to the CDR3, 39 bases, with the frame set at the first base. V gives up 5 bases and J gives up 2 bases, and the segment between their germline ends measures 9 bases. According to the germline V gene, CDR1 reads SGHTA and CDR2 reads FQGTGA.

TCR CDR3 regions were amplified from genomic DNA by multiplex PCR using the deep immunoSEQ assay. Extracted genomic DNA from each cell subset was distributed evenly across all wells of several immunoSEQ 96-well plates, and each plate was treated as a replicate. Each replicate PCR for sorted subsets received around 0.2 ug genomic DNA, equal to around 32,000 T cell genomes. The purified libraries were quantified using a Qubit 3.0 fluorometer, sized with a Bioanalyzer 2100, and then quantified again using the KAPA Library Quantification kit. Every immunoSEQ 96-well plate was sequenced on a separate single-read 150-cycle Illumina NextSeq 550 flow cell. Processing in the source paper ran as follows. Because the immunoSEQ output held only junctional sequences and lacked quality scores, the filtering could not match the filtering applied to full-length reads. To assign V/J genes and CDR3, sequences were annotated against IMGT germline references using PyIR, a Python wrapper for IgBLAST v1.9. Reads were removed for weak V/J assignments (E-value above 1e-6), missing CDR3, stop codons, out-of-frame junctions, or ambiguous translated residues. V3J clonotypes were defined as sequences sharing the same inferred V gene, J gene, and CDR3 amino acid sequence. Percentage overlap between repertoires was calculated by dividing the number of shared unique clonotypes by the size of the smaller repertoire. RTK rarefaction, the Chao1 estimator, and Recon v2.1 estimates of unobserved clonotypes were used to assess repertoire richness. Generation probabilities were computed with OLGA for all TCRbeta clonotypes obtained by the gDNA method from several donors. TCRdb stores this immuneACCESS table with in-frame sequences only. Part of the clones is absent; in the studies checked, under half of the shortfall reflects unresolved V genes, and no reason is known for the rest. D and trimming come from the DNA, and the V and J calls and clone size come from that table. The sample table lists about 1.1 million clones, 70% to 80% of them with a count of one. The ten largest clones capture about 0.94% of the sample.

Points the paper makes about the study in general: Sampling was limited to blood, and TCR repertoires in tissue likely differ from TCR repertoires in blood. Even with the large sequencing depth, rarefaction of the sorted-subset datasets indicated that sequencing was incomplete. Naive subsets generally had larger estimated clonotype richness than memory subsets did. The small number of donors limited the genetic and exposure-history diversity represented. When several donors were compared, the shared fraction of clonotypes was about 5.4% for naive CD4, around 3.6% for naive CD8, more than 2% for memory CD4, and around 0.37% for memory CD8. Based on pairwise subsampling, the degree of clonotype sharing among donors was expected to be affected by sequencing depth. Higher generation probabilities were observed for clonotypes shared by all four sorted-subset donors than for non-shared clonotypes.

This sequence was found in a man younger than 35 in good health. Some clones in this sample may be carry-over from other donors' samples. The specimen sequenced was memory CD4+ T cells from PBMCs. The meaning of the sample's cell subset or site label: CD45RA-negative fraction. The V gene is TRBV7-3 and the J gene is TRBJ2-5; the D gene identity is not certain. The nucleotide sequence reads TGTGCCAGCAGCCGCAGTTCACAAGAGACCCAGTACTTC. Its translation reads: CASSRSSQETQYF.